This is a list of T cell receptor beta chains from one sample in a study of shared clonotypes between healthy human individuals. Here immunoSEQ multiplex PCR was the method, and the copy in TCRdb shows in-frame clones only, minus some. The top ten clones hold around 1.5% of a sample with about 980,000 clones, 76% of them seen once. Material for sequencing was memory CD4+ T cells sorted from blood. All receptors derive from a man younger than 30 in good health. CDR3s include the opening cysteine and the closing phenylalanine or tryptophan. The order of the fields is CDR3 protein, CDR3 DNA, clone size, J gene, D gene, V gene. The D gene is left open where the match is weak. Not every row has a clone size; where given, it reads once, few, many or a size class.

CASSSDRGTPYEQYF TGTGCCAGCAGCTCGGACAGGGGGACACCCTACGAGCAGTACTTC - TRBJ2-7 TRBD1 TRBV7-9
CASSRVSGPNEKLFF TGCGCCAGCAGCAGGGTATCCGGTCCTAATGAAAAACTGTTTTTT many TRBJ1-4 - TRBV5-1
CASRQSWATEAFF TGTGCCAGCAGACAGTCCTGGGCCACTGAAGCTTTCTTT once TRBJ1-1 - TRBV2
CASSLPGGAEAFF TGTGCCAGCAGCTTACCCGGGGGGGCTGAAGCTTTCTTT - TRBJ1-1 - TRBV11-3
CASSRDRYNEQFF TGTGCCAGCAGCCGGGATCGCTACAATGAGCAGTTCTTC - TRBJ2-1 - TRBV5-4
CASSETGQSTDTQYF TGTGCCAGCAGTGAGACGGGCCAAAGCACAGATACGCAGTATTTT - TRBJ2-3 - TRBV2
CASGLVRGTNPLSGANVLTF TGTGCTAGTGGTTTGGTACGGGGGACGAACCCCCTCTCTGGGGCCAACGTCCTGACTTTC - TRBJ2-6 - TRBV12-5
CASSLLRGREQYF TGTGCCAGCAGCCTCCTTAGGGGGCGCGAGCAGTACTTC - TRBJ2-7 TRBD1 TRBV5-5
CASIGMRGRSYEQYF TGTGCCAGCATTGGAATGCGGGGGCGCTCCTACGAGCAGTACTTC few TRBJ2-7 - TRBV5-6
CASSQGLAGSYEQYF TGCGCCAGCAGCCAAGGACTAGCGGGCTCCTACGAGCAGTACTTC - TRBJ2-7 TRBD2 TRBV4-1
CATSRDTGTSKNIQYF TGTGCCACCAGCAGAGATACAGGGACTTCCAAAAACATTCAGTACTTC once TRBJ2-4 - TRBV15
CASRGQVFGYTF TGCGCCAGCAGGGGACAGGTTTTTGGCTACACCTTC - TRBJ1-2 TRBD1 TRBV23-1
CAWSEAAEQYF TGTGCCTGGAGTGAGGCAGCCGAGCAGTACTTC - TRBJ2-7 - TRBV30
CARSAKHKGGSGNTIYF TGTGCCAGGAGCGCCAAGCATAAGGGTGGCTCTGGAAACACCATATATTTT - TRBJ1-3 - TRBV25-1
CASSSGLQGYNEQFF TGTGCCAGCAGTTCGGGGCTACAGGGGTACAATGAGCAGTTCTTC many TRBJ2-1 TRBD1 TRBV27
CASSLLTVQETQYF TGCGCCAGCAGCCTCTTAACGGTCCAAGAGACCCAGTACTTC - TRBJ2-5 - TRBV5-1
CAWSVMASDTQYF TGTGCCTGGAGTGTAATGGCGTCAGATACGCAGTATTTT - TRBJ2-3 - TRBV30
CASRITGGAPDTQYF TGTGCCAGCAGGATTACAGGGGGCGCCCCAGATACGCAGTATTTT - TRBJ2-3 TRBD1 TRBV7-3
CSVRTVAYEQYF TGCAGCGTTCGGACAGTGGCCTACGAGCAGTACTTC - TRBJ2-7 - TRBV29-1
CASSLGQYLNSPLHF TGTGCCAGCAGCTTGGGACAGTACCTTAATTCACCCCTCCACTTT - TRBJ1-6 - TRBV5-6
CASSRGSSNEKLFF TGTGCCAGCTCTCGGGGCAGCTCTAATGAAAAACTGTTTTTT - TRBJ1-4 - TRBV18